These 26 T cell receptor beta chains share one sample of origin, sequenced in a study of tumor-infiltrating lymphocytes in localized non-small cell lung cancer. The table came from immunoSEQ multiplex PCR; TCRdb's copy has only in-frame clones and leaves some out. The repertoire holds about 12,000 clones, with approximately 85% as singletons. The specimen sequenced was uninvolved lung tissue not adjacent to the tumor. These receptor sequences come from a human donor with non-small cell lung cancer.

This sequence joins TRBV11-2 and TRBJ2-5; perhaps TRBD2 as D (5 bases). V lost 1 base and J 3 bases, leaving 9 bases between the germline ends. Germline CDR1 SGHAT, CDR2 FQNNGV. The length of the CDR3 is 14 residues. CDR3 protein: CASSLGGSEETQYF. CDR3 sequence (DNA): TGTGCCAGCAGCTTAGGTGGTAGCGAAGAGACCCAGTACTTC. Full variable domain (rest looked up from reference TRBV11-2 and TRBJ2-5): EAGVAQSPRYKIIEKRQSVAFWCNPISGHATLYWYQQILGQGPKLLIQFQNNGVVDDSQLPKDRFSAERLKGVDSTLKIQPAKLEDSAVYLCASSLGGSEETQYFGPGTRLLVL.

This clone was counted a single time. The rearrangement joins TRBV10-3 to TRBJ2-1; 9 nucleotides align to TRBD2. The germline CDR1 and CDR2 sequences are ENHRY and SYGVKD. The CDR3 spans 16 residues. Trimming removed 0 bases from V and 8 bases from J; junction bases left unmatched: 8. In nucleotides, the CDR3 is TGTGCCATCAGTGAGTCGGGCGGGAGGGTTTCGGATGAGCAGTTCTTC. Translating gives CAISESGGRVSDEQFF.

This clone was recorded a few times. The chain has TRBV6-6 and TRBJ2-5; 11 positions match TRBD1. There are 14 residues in the CDR3. The V segment lost 6 bases and the J segment 2 bases; nucleotides outside the gene matches: 2. CDR1 MNHNY and CDR2 SVGAGI come from the germline V gene (reference sequence). This CDR3 reads CASRRDRGQETQYF. The CDR3, as DNA: TGTGCCAGCAGGCGGGACAGGGGGCAAGAGACCCAGTACTTC.

The rearrangement joins TRBV5-1 to TRBJ2-3, with 12 bases fitting TRBD2. The V gene end was trimmed by 0 bases and the J gene end by 4 bases; junction bases not matched to a gene: 12. This CDR3 spans 19 amino acids. Per germline, CDR1 SGHRS and CDR2 YFSETQ. In DNA form, the CDR3 reads TGCGCCAGCAGCTTGGCCAGGACTAGCGGGGTCTATCCCCCAGATACGCAGTATTTT. This codes for CASSLARTSGVYPPDTQYF.

This clone was seen a single time. V gene TRBV6-1 combines with J gene TRBJ1-6, with D tentatively TRBD1 (6 bases). Germline V gene data show CDR1 as MNHNS and CDR2 as SASEGT. This CDR3 is built from 15 residues. V lost 5 bases, J lost 7 bases, and 15 bases lay in between. CDR3 protein: CASSMSRGSNSPLHF. CDR3 in DNA: TGTGCCAGCAGTATGAGCAGGGGCTCCAATTCACCCCTCCACTTT.

A few counts support this clone. This CDR3 reads CASSETRQSTEAFF. CDR3 DNA sequence: TGTGCCAGCAGTGAAACTCGGCAGAGTACTGAAGCTTTCTTT. This chain uses TRBV6-1 with TRBJ1-1; D uncertain. Germline CDR1 is MNHNS and CDR2 is SASEGT. The CDR3 has 14 amino acids. Trimming shortened V by 2 bases and J by 5 bases, and 12 bases separated the two germline ends.

This clone was picked up a small number of times. The chain is built from TRBV28 and TRBJ1-5; D is undetermined. The CDR3 extends over 14 amino acids. V dropped 4 bases and J dropped 7 bases, with 14 bases sitting between them. CDR1 and CDR2 (germline): MDHEN, SYDVKM. The CDR3 protein is CASSSTEGGQPQHF. The DNA of the CDR3 is TGTGCCAGCAGTTCAACGGAGGGAGGGCAGCCCCAGCATTTT.

This clone has only one observation. This chain joins TRBV6-6 and TRBJ2-5, with D tentatively TRBD2 (5 bases). Looked up from germline, CDR1 is MNHNY and CDR2 is SVGAGI (reference sequence). Trimming cost V 7 bases and J 2 bases, with 8 bases left between them. CDR3 length: 12 amino acids. The CDR3 nucleotides are TGTGCCAGCAAGGACTCACAAGAGACCCAGTACTTC. Protein product: CASKDSQETQYF.

The V gene is TRBV6-1, the J gene TRBJ1-2; maybe TRBD1 (5 bases). In germline, CDR1 is MNHNS, CDR2 SASEGT. The CDR3 sequence is 9 residues long. The DNA of the CDR3 is TGTGGGACAAACTATGGCTACACCTTC. Translated, it gives CGTNYGYTF.

J is TRBJ2-3 and V is TRBV29-1; 9 bases are a match to TRBD1. Germline V gives CDR1 SQVTM, CDR2 ANQGSEA. The CDR3 runs 15 residues. J gave up 0 bases and V 7 bases, and 8 bases lay outside the gene matches. The CDR3 reads CSGTGEGGSTDTQYF. The CDR3 region has the DNA TGCAGCGGGACAGGGGAGGGAGGGAGCACAGATACGCAGTATTTT.

The CDR3 nucleotides read TGTGCCTGGGAAGGGGGGACAGGGACTTACGAGCAGTACTTC. Its protein is CAWEGGTGTYEQYF. The rearrangement joins TRBV30 to TRBJ2-7; TRBD1 matches at 9 bases. With V trimmed by 5 bases and J by 4 bases, 9 bases remained unmatched. Germline-derived CDR1 and CDR2 are GTSNPN and SVGIG (reference sequence). The CDR3 is made up of 14 amino acids.

The genes are TRBV7-9 and TRBJ2-2; D may be TRBD2 (5 bases). The V end was cut by 6 bases, the J end by 7 bases, with 15 bases between. Germline V gene data show CDR1 as SEHNR and CDR2 as FQNEAQ (reference sequence). CDR3 length equals 14 residues. The CDR3 reads CASRREGSDGELFF. The CDR3 nucleotides read TGTGCCAGCAGACGGGAAGGGAGCGACGGGGAGCTGTTTTTT.

This clone showed up just once. This chain uses TRBV6-1 with TRBJ2-5; D may correspond to TRBD1 or TRBD2 (6 bases each). The CDR3 length is 15 residues. Germline loops: CDR1 MNHNS, CDR2 SASEGT. The germline V and J ends were trimmed by 5 bases and 2 bases, with 15 bases remaining between them. The CDR3 nucleotides are TGTGCCAGCAGTCCTCTTGGCGGGACACAAGAGACCCAGTACTTC. This translates into CASSPLGGTQETQYF.

V is TRBV10-3 and J is TRBJ2-6; tentative D call: TRBD1 (7 bases). Germline assignment: CDR1 ENHRY and CDR2 SYGVKD. This CDR3 has 19 residues. With 0 bases removed from V and 4 bases from J, the gap between germline ends came to 19 bases. CDR3 region: CAISESVGQGGPGANVLTF. The CDR3 DNA reads as TGTGCCATCAGTGAGTCGGTGGGGCAGGGGGGCCCGGGGGCCAACGTCCTGACTTTC.

The V gene is TRBV15, the J gene TRBJ2-2; 8 nucleotides align to TRBD2. The CDR3 spans 17 residues. CDR1 and CDR2 from the germline V gene are LNHNV and YYDKDF (reference sequence). Trimming removed 0 bases from V and 0 bases from J; junction bases left unmatched: 3. The CDR3 reads CATSRDRTSSNTGELFF. CDR3 nucleotide sequence: TGTGCCACCAGCAGAGATAGGACTAGCTCGAACACCGGGGAGCTGTTTTTT.

The V gene is TRBV30, the J gene TRBJ2-1; 8 bases are shared with TRBD2. Germline V gene data show CDR1 as GTSNPN and CDR2 as SVGIG (reference sequence). The CDR3 spans 14 residues. The V gene end was trimmed by 3 bases and the J gene end by 9 bases; junction bases not matched to a gene: 10. CDR3 amino acids: CAWSTGLGIGEQFF. DNA for the CDR3: TGTGCCTGGAGCACGGGACTAGGAATTGGTGAGCAGTTCTTC.

The chain uses TRBV28 and TRBJ1-6, with a weak D call TRBD1 (6 bases). Deletions cut 5 bases from V and 7 bases from J, with 12 bases between. Germline V gene sequence: CDR1 MDHEN, CDR2 SYDVKM. This CDR3 contains 14 residues. CDR3 nucleotides: TGTGCCAGCAGTCTCGGACAGAGAAATTCACCCCTCCACTTT. Translation: CASSLGQRNSPLHF.

This clone has just a few counts. The gene calls are TRBV11-1 and TRBJ2-7; possible D gene TRBD1, 5 bases. CDR3 size: 15 residues. V gave up 6 bases and J gave up 3 bases, with 18 bases separating them. Germline loops: CDR1 SGHAT, CDR2 FQDESV (reference sequence). The CDR3 here is CASSAGQGRGYEQYF. The CDR3 bases are TGTGCCAGCAGTGCAGGGCAGGGTAGGGGCTACGAGCAGTACTTC.

This chain uses TRBV4-2 with TRBJ1-4; no firm D call. The CDR3 is made up of 13 amino acids. V was trimmed by 1 base and J by 7 bases, leaving 7 bases between them. In germline, CDR1 is LGHNA, CDR2 YNFKEQ. CDR3 sequence (DNA): TGTGCCAGCAGCCAAGTGACGGGTGAAAAACTGTTTTTT. This sequence encodes CASSQVTGEKLFF.

This clone occurred once. The chain links TRBV2 to TRBJ2-5; either TRBD1 or TRBD2 may fit D (6 bases each). Germline values: CDR1 SNHLY, CDR2 FYNNEI. There are 15 residues in the CDR3. V was clipped by 4 bases and J by 2 bases, with 14 bases between them. CDR3 coding DNA: TGTGCCAGCAGTGTGGAGGGGGAGCGTCAAGAGACCCAGTACTTC. This gives the protein CASSVEGERQETQYF.

This clone appeared once. V and J are TRBV2 and TRBJ2-5; a possible D gene is TRBD1 (5 bases). CDR1 SNHLY and CDR2 FYNNEI come from the germline V gene. With 2 bases removed from V and 1 base from J, the gap between germline ends came to 14 bases. The CDR3 loop spans 16 amino acids. The CDR3: CASSESRRGIQETQYF. In DNA, the CDR3 is TGTGCCAGCAGTGAATCTCGTAGGGGCATCCAAGAGACCCAGTACTTC.

This CDR3 is CASSPLRTGNTEAFF. As DNA, the CDR3 is TGTGCCAGCAGCCCTTTAAGGACAGGGAACACTGAAGCTTTCTTT. The rearrangement links TRBV14 to TRBJ1-1, with TRBD1 matching over 7 bases. This CDR3 has 15 residues. The V and J ends lost 4 bases and 1 base, in that order; junction bases with no gene match: 6. The germline CDR1 and CDR2 sequences are SGHDN and FVKESK.

This chain links TRBV7-9 with TRBJ1-1; D not resolved. CDR3 size: 13 residues. The germline CDR1 and CDR2 sequences are SEHNR and FQNEAQ (reference sequence). Trimming shortened V by 5 bases and J by 3 bases, and 10 bases separated the two germline ends. CDR3 bases: TGTGCCAGCAGCCGGGCTGGGGACACTGAAGCTTTCTTT. It encodes CASSRAGDTEAFF.

The rearrangement joins TRBV4-1 to TRBJ1-2; 8 positions agree with TRBD1. V lost 3 bases to trimming and J lost 3 bases; unmatched junction nucleotides: 12. Germline CDR1 reads MGHRA; CDR2 reads YSYEKL. The CDR3 spans 17 residues. The CDR3 reads CASSHSEDRVWDYGYTF. DNA for the CDR3: TGCGCCAGCAGCCACTCCGAGGACAGGGTTTGGGACTATGGCTACACCTTC.

V usage is TRBV2 and J usage is TRBJ1-5; 7 bases match TRBD1. Germline assignment: CDR1 SNHLY and CDR2 FYNNEI. The junction had 2 bases not matched to a gene; V was cut back by 4 bases and J by 2 bases. The CDR3 has 14 amino acids. The CDR3 loop reads CASSVGQRNQPQHF. CDR3 sequence (DNA): TGTGCCAGCAGTGTGGGACAGCGCAATCAGCCCCAGCATTTT.

The chain is built from TRBV30 and TRBJ1-1; a weak D match, TRBD1 (5 bases). This CDR3 has 12 residues. Trimming took 3 bases from V and 0 from J, leaving 5 bases between them. CDR1 and CDR2 from the germline V gene are GTSNPN and SVGIG (reference sequence). The CDR3, as DNA: TGTGCCTGGAGGGGGCTGAACACTGAAGCTTTCTTT. This codes for CAWRGLNTEAFF.